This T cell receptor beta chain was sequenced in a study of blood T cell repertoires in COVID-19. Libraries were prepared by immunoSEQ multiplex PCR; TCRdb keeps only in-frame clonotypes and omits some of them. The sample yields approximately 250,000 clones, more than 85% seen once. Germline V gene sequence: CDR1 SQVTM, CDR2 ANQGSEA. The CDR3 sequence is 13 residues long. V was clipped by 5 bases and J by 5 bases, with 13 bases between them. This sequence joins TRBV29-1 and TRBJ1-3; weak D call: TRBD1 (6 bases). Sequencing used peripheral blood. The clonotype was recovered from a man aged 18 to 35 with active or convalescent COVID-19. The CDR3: CSVLEGERNTIYF. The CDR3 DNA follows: TGCAGCGTTCTCGAGGGGGAGAGAAACACCATATATTTT.